Sequencing of this T cell receptor (beta chain) was carried out in a study of blood T cell repertoires in COVID-19. Study-wide background: Sample material is recorded as cDNA or gDNA derived from T cells, B-cell-depleted T cells, or PBMCs.

Study members were between roughly 18 and 100 years old and lived in approximately 25 US regions. In assigning cohorts, the study relied on participant-reported clinical history. Clones were read by immunoSEQ multiplex PCR, and TCRdb kept only the in-frame ones, dropping some. The sample shows about 190,000 clones, roughly 88% of them seen only once. To note about this clone: The identical CDR3 is also encoded by other nucleotide sequences in the sample.

The CDR3 totals 14 residues. CDR1 MNHEY and CDR2 SMNVEV come from the germline V gene (reference sequence). The ends lost 8 bases at V and 4 bases at J; junction bases unmatched: 8. The rearrangement joins TRBV27 to TRBJ2-7, with 10 nucleotides matching TRBD1. What was sequenced was PBMCs or T cells enriched from blood (not recorded which). This TCR was recovered from a woman aged 25 to 45 who had recovered from COVID-19. The CDR3 here is CASAPGQGSYEQYF. CDR3 in DNA: TGTGCCAGCGCCCCGGGACAGGGGTCGTACGAGCAGTACTTC.